The 25 T cell receptor beta chains listed next were all sequenced from one sample in a study of blood T cell repertoires in COVID-19. TCRdb's copy holds only in-frame clones and misses some; the assay was immunoSEQ multiplex PCR. The table shows approximately 300,000 clones, with about 87% occurring only once. Source material: PBMCs or T cells enriched from blood (not recorded which). These TCRs come from a woman aged 25 to 45 who had recovered from COVID-19.

The rearrangement uses TRBV6-1 and TRBJ2-7; 7 nucleotides align to TRBD2. The CDR3 has 17 amino acids. V shed 3 bases, J shed 3 bases, and the junction held 14 bases outside the gene matches. CDR1 and CDR2 from the germline V gene are MNHNS and SASEGT. Written as DNA, the CDR3 is TGTGCCAGCAGTGACCGACGCGGCGGGGGTGTGGGCTACGAGCAGTACTTC. Amino acids: CASSDRRGGGVGYEQYF.

The CDR3 DNA follows: TGTGCCAGCAGCAAAGGGGAATCTCAGCCCCAGCATTTT. Protein: CASSKGESQPQHF. The rearrangement links TRBV2 to TRBJ1-5, with a possible D match to TRBD1 (5 bases). Deletions cut 6 bases from V and 6 bases from J, with 12 bases between. This CDR3 comprises 13 residues. From germline, CDR1 is SNHLY and CDR2 FYNNEI.

This sequence joins TRBV25-1 and TRBJ1-2, with D possibly TRBD1 on 5 matching bases. V was trimmed by 6 bases and J by 2 bases, leaving 13 bases between them. Germline CDR1 reads MGHDK; CDR2 reads SYGVNS. This CDR3 has 14 amino acids. CDR3 DNA: TGTGCCAGCAGAGACAATGGGGGGAACTATGGCTACACCTTC. Protein sequence: CASRDNGGNYGYTF.

V and J are TRBV7-3 and TRBJ2-3; 7 bases match TRBD1. The germline V gene encodes CDR1 SGHTA and CDR2 FQGTGA. There are 15 residues in the CDR3. The trim removed 4 bases at V and 2 bases at J, leaving 6 bases unmatched. CDR3 loop: CASSSTTGITDTQYF. In nucleotides, the CDR3 is TGTGCCAGCAGCTCGACGACAGGGATCACAGATACGCAGTATTTT. The variable domain in full, with the rest retrieved from reference TRBV7-3 and TRBJ2-3, is GAGVSQTPSNKVTEKGKYVELRCDPISGHTALYWYRQSLGQGPEFLIYFQGTGAADDSGLPNDRFFAVRPEGSVSTLKIQRTERGDSAVYLCASSSTTGITDTQYFGPGTRLTVL.

CDR3 loop: CASKGGSAPASPGEQFF. DNA for the CDR3: TGTGCCAGCAAAGGGGGCTCCGCCCCGGCTAGCCCAGGTGAGCAGTTCTTC. The chain combines TRBV5-4 with TRBJ2-1; TRBD1 matches 7 bases. Trimming took 6 bases from V and 9 from J; bases not matched to a gene: 21. CDR1 SGHNT and CDR2 YYREEE come from the germline V gene (reference sequence). This CDR3 comprises 17 residues.

V and J are TRBV9 and TRBJ1-4, with D maybe TRBD1 (6 bases). With 6 bases removed from V and 7 bases from J, the gap between germline ends came to 19 bases. The germline V gene encodes CDR1 SGDLS and CDR2 YYNGEE. The CDR3 is made up of 15 amino acids. This CDR3 is CASTPRGRGGEKLFF. The CDR3 DNA reads TGTGCCAGCACCCCGAGGGGGAGGGGAGGTGAAAAACTGTTTTTT.

V is TRBV7-9 and J is TRBJ1-6; maybe TRBD1 (5 bases). Germline CDR1 and CDR2: SEHNR and FQNEAQ (reference sequence). Trimming pared 1 base from V and 7 bases from J, leaving 14 bases between. The CDR3 contains 16 residues. The CDR3 DNA reads TGTGCCAGCAGCTTAGGTTATGGGGGGAGAAATTCACCCCTCCACTTT. Amino acids: CASSLGYGGRNSPLHF.

The V call is TRBV6-5, the J call TRBJ1-2; 8 bases agree with TRBD1. Germline lookup yields CDR1 MNHEY and CDR2 SVGAGI. The trim removed 6 bases at V and 3 bases at J, leaving 9 bases unmatched. The CDR3 has 15 residues. CDR3 sequence: CASRDQPGGDYGYTF. CDR3 nucleotide sequence: TGTGCCAGCAGAGACCAACCAGGGGGCGACTATGGCTACACCTTC.

The chain carries TRBV2 and TRBJ2-5; D uncertain. Germline CDR1 reads SNHLY; CDR2 reads FYNNEI. V dropped 1 base and J dropped 12 bases, with 12 bases sitting between them. This CDR3 is built from 12 residues. The CDR3 loop is CASSEEWPPEYF. The CDR3 DNA reads TGTGCCAGCAGTGAAGAATGGCCCCCCGAGTACTTC.

This chain joins TRBV19 and TRBJ1-2; 10 nucleotides line up with TRBD1. With V trimmed by 4 bases and J by 6 bases, 8 bases remained unmatched. The CDR3 totals 15 residues. CDR1 and CDR2 (germline): LNHDA, SQIVND (reference sequence). The chain's CDR3 is CASSRRTGGLHGYTF. As DNA, the CDR3 is TGTGCCAGTAGTAGAAGGACAGGGGGATTGCATGGCTACACCTTC.

The CDR3 spells CASRTGNYGYTF. In DNA form, the CDR3 reads TGTGCCTCGAGGACGGGGAACTATGGCTACACCTTC. V gene TRBV10-3 combines with J gene TRBJ1-2, with D hard to call. Trimming cost V 11 bases and J 2 bases, with 12 bases left between them. In germline, CDR1 is ENHRY, CDR2 SYGVKD. The CDR3 spans 12 residues.

Here the CDR3 DNA reads TGCAGCGTTGAAGATTGGGACAGGGGCACGGGTGGCTACACCTTC. It codes for CSVEDWDRGTGGYTF. The chain couples TRBV29-1 to TRBJ1-2, with TRBD1 identical over 10 bases. The trim removed 0 bases at V and 7 bases at J, leaving 8 bases unmatched. Germline V gene sequence: CDR1 SQVTM, CDR2 ANQGSEA. CDR3 size: 15 residues.

The chain recombines TRBV24-1 with TRBJ1-2; 9 bases line up with TRBD1. Germline CDR1 and CDR2: KGHDR and SFDVKD. V was clipped by 2 bases and J by 2 bases; unmatched bases: 8. There are 17 residues in the CDR3. The CDR3 DNA follows: TGTGCCACCAGTGATTCCGGGGGGACAGGGCCAAACTATGGCTACACCTTC. Translating it yields CATSDSGGTGPNYGYTF.

The chain has TRBV6-5 and TRBJ1-2; 10 bases agree with TRBD1. The CDR3 extends over 15 amino acids. With V trimmed by 7 bases and J by 3 bases, 8 bases remained unmatched. CDR1 and CDR2 from the germline V gene are MNHEY and SVGAGI. CDR3 in DNA: TGTGCCAGCACCCCGGGACAGGGGAGGGACTATGGCTACACCTTC. It is translated as CASTPGQGRDYGYTF.

The rearrangement uses TRBV30 and TRBJ1-5, with TRBD1 identical over 7 bases. CDR1 GTSNPN and CDR2 SVGIG come from the germline V gene (reference sequence). After removal of 3 bases from V and 4 bases from J, the junction contained 3 bases not matched to a gene. The CDR3 extends over 13 amino acids. CDR3 sequence reads: CAWSQGVNQPQHF. The CDR3 nucleotides read TGTGCCTGGAGCCAGGGGGTAAATCAGCCCCAGCATTTT.

V and J are TRBV7-2 and TRBJ2-7; 12 bases align to TRBD2. Unmatched junction bases numbered 6, after V lost 3 bases and J lost 0 bases. The CDR3 is 17 amino acids. Germline CDR1 reads SGHTA; CDR2 reads FQGNSA. The CDR3 sequence is CASSLRTSGAPSYEQYF. The CDR3 DNA reads as TGTGCCAGCAGCTTGAGGACTAGCGGGGCCCCCTCCTACGAGCAGTACTTC.

This chain joins TRBV5-4 and TRBJ2-5, with 8 bases aligning to TRBD2. Germline-derived CDR1 and CDR2 are SGHNT and YYREEE (reference sequence). V lost 0 bases and J lost 1; bases outside the gene matches: 2. CDR3 length equals 15 residues. CDR3 coding DNA: TGTGCCAGCAGCTTGGCCGGGACTAGCCAAGAGACCCAGTACTTC. Its protein is CASSLAGTSQETQYF. Using reference TRBV5-4 and TRBJ2-5 for the parts outside the CDR3, the full variable domain is ETGVTQSPTHLIKTRGQQVTLRCSSQSGHNTVSWYQQALGQGPQFIFQYYREEENGRGNFPPRFSGLQFPNYSSELNVNALELDDSALYLCASSLAGTSQETQYFGPGTRLLVL.

This clone was observed a few times. The chain combines TRBV19 with TRBJ2-1; 11 bases align to TRBD2. Losses at the gene ends were 4 bases for V and 5 bases for J; bases not matched to a gene: 10. Per the germline V gene, CDR1 is LNHDA and CDR2 is SQIVND (reference sequence). This CDR3 spans 17 amino acids. CDR3 in DNA: TGTGCCAGTAGTAGGGTAGCGGGGGGGCGTATCGACAATGAGCAGTTCTTC. It specifies CASSRVAGGRIDNEQFF.

The rearrangement joins TRBV18 to TRBJ2-3; a possible D gene is TRBD2 (6 bases). In germline, CDR1 is KGHSH, CDR2 LQKENI. The CDR3 consists of 18 residues. The ends were cut back, 2 bases at V and 0 bases at J, with 18 bases in the middle. The CDR3 reads CASSPFLAKKSSTDTQYF. As DNA, the CDR3 is TGTGCCAGCTCACCATTCCTAGCGAAAAAGTCTAGCACAGATACGCAGTATTTT. The entire variable domain, with the rest obtained from reference TRBV18 and TRBJ2-3, is as follows: NAGVMQNPRHLVRRRGQEARLRCSPMKGHSHVYWYRQLPEEGLKFMVYLQKENIIDESGMPKERFSAEFPKEGPSILRIQQVVRGDSAAYFCASSPFLAKKSSTDTQYFGPGTRLTVL.

The rearrangement links TRBV4-1 to TRBJ1-2; D remains ambiguous. Between the trimmed V and J ends, which lost 1 base and 4 bases, there was a span of 13 bases. The CDR3 is made up of 15 amino acids. The V gene's germline CDR1 is MGHRA and CDR2 YSYEKL. The CDR3 is CASSQAVPIPYGYTF. CDR3 bases: TGCGCCAGCAGCCAAGCGGTACCGATACCCTATGGCTACACCTTC.

This chain connects TRBV5-4 to TRBJ1-1; no firm D call. Per germline, CDR1 SGHNT and CDR2 YYREEE (reference sequence). This CDR3 spans 13 amino acids. Trimming left V 0 bases short and J 1 base short, with 4 bases between. The CDR3 nucleotides are TGTGCCAGCAGCTTGGGGCCGAACACTGAAGCTTTCTTT. Protein product: CASSLGPNTEAFF.

The chain recombines TRBV12-5 with TRBJ2-6; a weak D match, TRBD1 (5 bases). Trimming took 2 bases from V and 2 from J, leaving 7 bases between them. CDR3 length: 15 residues. Germline lookup yields CDR1 LGHNT and CDR2 FRNRAP. CDR3 sequence (DNA): TGTGCTAGTGGTTTGAGACAGACTGGGGCCAACGTCCTGACTTTC. It is translated as CASGLRQTGANVLTF.

The chain is built from TRBV9 and TRBJ1-5; 8 bases fit TRBD1. The CDR3 is made up of 15 amino acids. CDR1 and CDR2 (germline): SGDLS, YYNGEE. The ends lost 2 bases at V and 0 bases at J; junction bases unmatched: 1. This chain's CDR3 is CASSVTGDSNQPQHF. DNA for the CDR3: TGTGCCAGCAGCGTGACAGGGGATAGCAATCAGCCCCAGCATTTT.

V usage is TRBV5-1 and J usage is TRBJ2-1, with D perhaps TRBD2 (5 bases). Germline V gene lookup returns CDR1 SGHRS and CDR2 YFSETQ. Trimming shortened V by 7 bases and J by 5 bases, and 16 bases separated the two germline ends. This CDR3 comprises 14 residues. The CDR3 DNA sequence: TGCGCCAGCTATGTAGCCGGGCGGGACAATGAGCAGTTCTTC. This codes for CASYVAGRDNEQFF.

The chain links TRBV19 to TRBJ1-4; D uncertain. CDR3 length equals 15 residues. Germline assignment: CDR1 LNHDA and CDR2 SQIVND (reference sequence). V was pared by 5 bases and J by 0 bases, with 10 bases between. The CDR3 here is CASSPLGATNEKLFF. DNA of the CDR3: TGTGCCAGTAGTCCCCTAGGAGCAACTAATGAAAAACTGTTTTTT. Drawing the rest from reference TRBV19 and TRBJ1-4, the complete variable domain is DGGITQSPKYLFRKEGQNVTLSCEQNLNHDAMYWYRQDPGQGLRLIYYSQIVNDFQKGDIAEGYSVSREKKESFPLTVTSAQKNPTAFYLCASSPLGATNEKLFFGSGTQLSVL.